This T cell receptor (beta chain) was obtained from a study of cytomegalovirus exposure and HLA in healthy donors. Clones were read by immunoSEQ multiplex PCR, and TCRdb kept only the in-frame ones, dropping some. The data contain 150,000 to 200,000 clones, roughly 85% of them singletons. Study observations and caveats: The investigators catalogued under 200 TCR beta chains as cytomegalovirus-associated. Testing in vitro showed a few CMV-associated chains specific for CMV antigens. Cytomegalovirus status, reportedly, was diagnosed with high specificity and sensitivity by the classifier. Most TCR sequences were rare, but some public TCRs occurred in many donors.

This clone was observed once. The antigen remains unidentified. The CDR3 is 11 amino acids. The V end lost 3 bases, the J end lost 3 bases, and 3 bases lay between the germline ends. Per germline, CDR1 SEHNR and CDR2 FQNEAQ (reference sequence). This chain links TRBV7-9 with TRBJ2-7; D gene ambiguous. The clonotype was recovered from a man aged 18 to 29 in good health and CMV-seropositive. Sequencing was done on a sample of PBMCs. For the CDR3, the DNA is TGTGCCAGCAGCTTCAACTACGAGCAGTACTTC. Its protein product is CASSFNYEQYF.